This is a list of T cell receptor beta chains from one sample in a study of blood T cell repertoires in COVID-19. Assay used: immunoSEQ multiplex PCR; TCRdb lists only in-frame clones, some missing. The sample records 35,000 to 45,000 clones, approximately 91% being singletons. Sequencing input: peripheral blood. The receptors originated from a woman at least 80 years old with acute or convalescent COVID-19. The CDR3 runs from the conserved cysteine through the conserved F or W. Each record gives: J gene, V gene, D gene, clone size, CDR3 protein, CDR3 DNA. A D gene is named only where the DNA matches it firmly. The listing skips clone size in some rows; elsewhere it reads once, few, many or a size class.

j_call: TRBJ1-4; v_call: TRBV19; d_call: -; clone_size: -; cdr3_aa: CASTIPTDPNEKLFF; cdr3_nt: TGTGCCAGTACTATACCGACAGACCCTAATGAAAAACTGTTTTTT
j_call: TRBJ2-1; v_call: TRBV5-1; d_call: -; clone_size: -; cdr3_aa: CASSSSGMYNEQFF; cdr3_nt: TGCGCCAGCAGCTCGAGCGGAATGTACAATGAGCAGTTCTTC
j_call: TRBJ2-7; v_call: TRBV5-5; d_call: -; clone_size: -; cdr3_aa: CASSLRHTSYEQYF; cdr3_nt: TGTGCCAGCAGCTTGCGACACACGTCCTACGAGCAGTACTTC
j_call: TRBJ2-6; v_call: TRBV9; d_call: TRBD1; clone_size: once; cdr3_aa: CASSVVPGQGTGTSGANVLTF; cdr3_nt: TGTGCCAGCAGCGTAGTCCCGGGACAGGGTACGGGAACCTCTGGGGCCAACGTCCTGACTTTC
j_call: TRBJ2-1; v_call: TRBV6-5; d_call: -; clone_size: once; cdr3_aa: CASSYSTASARYEQFF; cdr3_nt: TGTGCCAGCAGTTACTCGACGGCTAGTGCTAGATATGAGCAGTTCTTC
j_call: TRBJ1-6; v_call: TRBV6-5; d_call: TRBD1; clone_size: -; cdr3_aa: CASSLGTGDNSPLHF; cdr3_nt: TGTGCCAGCAGTTTAGGGACAGGGGATAATTCACCCCTCCACTTT
j_call: TRBJ1-4; v_call: TRBV4-1; d_call: -; clone_size: -; cdr3_aa: CASSPLGGKTNEKLFF; cdr3_nt: TGCGCCAGCAGCCCCCTGGGGGGAAAAACTAATGAAAAACTGTTTTTT
j_call: TRBJ2-3; v_call: TRBV12-2; d_call: -; clone_size: -; cdr3_aa: CASRFQTAGGSTDTQYF; cdr3_nt: TGTGCAAGTCGCTTTCAGACTGCGGGGGGGAGCACAGATACGCAGTATTTT
j_call: TRBJ1-4; v_call: TRBV7-9; d_call: TRBD1; clone_size: -; cdr3_aa: CASSLRQGLGEKLFF; cdr3_nt: TGTGCCAGCAGCCTTCGACAGGGGCTCGGGGAAAAACTGTTTTTT
j_call: TRBJ1-1; v_call: TRBV11-2; d_call: TRBD1; clone_size: -; cdr3_aa: CASSSGQGVIGNTEAFF; cdr3_nt: TGTGCCAGCAGCTCGGGACAGGGGGTTATCGGGAACACTGAAGCTTTCTTT
j_call: TRBJ2-1; v_call: TRBV11-1; d_call: -; clone_size: once; cdr3_aa: CASSLLMGAGNNEQFF; cdr3_nt: TGTGCCAGCAGCTTGCTAATGGGGGCGGGTAATAATGAGCAGTTCTTC
j_call: TRBJ2-1; v_call: TRBV18; d_call: -; clone_size: -; cdr3_aa: CASSAISFFSYNEQFF; cdr3_nt: TGTGCCAGCTCAGCGATTAGTTTCTTCTCCTACAATGAGCAGTTCTTC
j_call: TRBJ2-5; v_call: TRBV2; d_call: TRBD2; clone_size: -; cdr3_aa: CASSESGGAWETQYF; cdr3_nt: TGTGCCAGCAGTGAAAGCGGGGGGGCCTGGGAGACCCAGTACTTC
j_call: TRBJ2-1; v_call: TRBV12-3/TRBV12-4; d_call: -; clone_size: -; cdr3_aa: CASSLGGYNEQFF; cdr3_nt: TGTGCCAGCAGTTTGGGGGGTTACAATGAGCAGTTCTTC
j_call: TRBJ2-6; v_call: TRBV18; d_call: -; clone_size: -; cdr3_aa: CASSPEGTGANVLTF; cdr3_nt: TGTGCCAGCTCACCGGAGGGGACTGGGGCCAACGTCCTGACTTTC
j_call: TRBJ2-1; v_call: TRBV7-3; d_call: -; clone_size: -; cdr3_aa: CASSLYGQGYNEQFF; cdr3_nt: TGTGCCAGCAGCTTATACGGGCAGGGGTACAATGAGCAGTTCTTC
j_call: TRBJ1-1; v_call: TRBV11-2; d_call: -; clone_size: -; cdr3_aa: CASSPRRGVGEAFF; cdr3_nt: TGTGCCAGCAGCCCCCGTCGGGGGGTCGGTGAAGCTTTCTTT
j_call: TRBJ2-7; v_call: TRBV6-5; d_call: -; clone_size: -; cdr3_aa: CASSSHPRVEQYF; cdr3_nt: TGTGCCAGCAGTTCTCATCCTCGGGTCGAGCAGTACTTC
j_call: TRBJ1-2; v_call: TRBV10-3; d_call: -; clone_size: -; cdr3_aa: CAISESGPGVGNYGYTF; cdr3_nt: TGTGCCATCAGTGAGTCTGGCCCAGGGGTGGGGAACTATGGCTACACCTTC
j_call: TRBJ1-4; v_call: TRBV2; d_call: -; clone_size: -; cdr3_aa: CASSELGRFEKLFF; cdr3_nt: TGTGCCAGCAGTGAATTAGGGAGGTTTGAAAAACTGTTTTTT
j_call: TRBJ1-1; v_call: TRBV19; d_call: -; clone_size: -; cdr3_aa: CASSISRGPFSLRNTEAFF; cdr3_nt: TGTGCCAGTAGTATCTCCAGGGGCCCTTTCTCACTTAGGAACACTGAAGCTTTCTTT
j_call: TRBJ1-4; v_call: TRBV7-9; d_call: TRBD1; clone_size: -; cdr3_aa: CASSGQGGLGNEKLFF; cdr3_nt: TGTGCCAGCAGCGGCCAAGGGGGCTTGGGTAATGAAAAACTGTTTTTT
j_call: TRBJ1-1; v_call: TRBV6-5; d_call: TRBD1; clone_size: -; cdr3_aa: CASKQGGNTEAFF; cdr3_nt: TGTGCCAGTAAACAGGGGGGTAACACTGAAGCTTTCTTT
j_call: TRBJ2-3; v_call: TRBV18; d_call: -; clone_size: -; cdr3_aa: CASSPLSGAFTDTQYF; cdr3_nt: TGTGCCAGCTCACCACTAAGCGGCGCTTTCACAGATACGCAGTATTTT
j_call: TRBJ2-2; v_call: TRBV4-3; d_call: -; clone_size: -; cdr3_aa: CASSLWTANTGELFF; cdr3_nt: TGCGCCAGCAGCCTCTGGACAGCGAACACCGGGGAGCTGTTTTTT
j_call: TRBJ1-6; v_call: TRBV5-1; d_call: TRBD1; clone_size: -; cdr3_aa: CASSLVGQGKVALHF; cdr3_nt: TGCGCCAGCAGCTTGGTGGGACAGGGCAAAGTTGCCCTCCACTTT
j_call: TRBJ1-4; v_call: TRBV11-1; d_call: -; clone_size: -; cdr3_aa: CASSFNWRNEKLFF; cdr3_nt: TGTGCCAGCAGCTTTAATTGGAGGAATGAAAAACTGTTTTTT
j_call: TRBJ1-1; v_call: TRBV7-9; d_call: -; clone_size: once; cdr3_aa: CASSLHGAEAFF; cdr3_nt: TGTGCCAGCAGCCTACACGGGGCTGAAGCTTTCTTT
j_call: TRBJ1-3; v_call: TRBV4-3; d_call: -; clone_size: -; cdr3_aa: CASSQSRFRTVGNTIYF; cdr3_nt: TGCGCCAGCAGCCAATCGCGGTTTCGGACAGTGGGAAACACCATATATTTT
j_call: TRBJ2-3; v_call: TRBV29-1; d_call: TRBD2; clone_size: -; cdr3_aa: CSVGGGADTQYF; cdr3_nt: TGCAGCGTTGGCGGGGGAGCAGATACGCAGTATTTT